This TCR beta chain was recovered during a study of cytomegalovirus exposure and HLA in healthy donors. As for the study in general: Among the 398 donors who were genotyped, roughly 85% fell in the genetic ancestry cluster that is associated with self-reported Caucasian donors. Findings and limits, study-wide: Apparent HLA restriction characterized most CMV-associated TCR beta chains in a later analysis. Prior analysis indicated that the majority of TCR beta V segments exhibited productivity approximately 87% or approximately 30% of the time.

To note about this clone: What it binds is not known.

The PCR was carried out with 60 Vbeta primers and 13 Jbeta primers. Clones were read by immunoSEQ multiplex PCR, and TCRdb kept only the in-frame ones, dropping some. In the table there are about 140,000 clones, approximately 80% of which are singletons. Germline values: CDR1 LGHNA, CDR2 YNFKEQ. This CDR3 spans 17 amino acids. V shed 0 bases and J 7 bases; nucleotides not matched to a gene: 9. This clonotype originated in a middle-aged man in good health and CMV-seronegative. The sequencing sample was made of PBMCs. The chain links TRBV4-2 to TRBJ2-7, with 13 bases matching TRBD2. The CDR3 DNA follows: TGTGCCAGCAGCCAAGATCGTGGACTAGCGGGAGAAGGGGAGCAGTACTTC. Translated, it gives CASSQDRGLAGEGEQYF.